This T cell receptor beta chain was recorded in a study of beta chain features in type 1 diabetes. The CDR3 has 16 residues. J was trimmed by 5 bases and V by 1 base; bases with no gene match: 8. The germline V gene encodes CDR1 SGHDN and CDR2 FVKESK. Every bit of the isolated RNA underwent reverse transcription, so sequencing read expressed TCRB transcripts. Repertoires were generated with immunoSEQ multiplex PCR, while TCRdb's copy carries only in-frame clones and drops some. The table includes 600,000 to 700,000 clones, about an eighth detected once. Points from the study as a whole: There was a moderate but significant shortening of TCRB CDR3s in all four CD4+ subsets of Type 1 diabetes patients. Researchers reported that naive, central memory and Treg TCRB repertoires appeared more similar in patients than in healthy donors.

Concerning this clone itself: Antigen specificity is unknown.

V and J are TRBV14 and TRBJ2-5, with 9 bases lining up with TRBD2. The sequence was collected from a man younger than 35 with type 1 diabetes. Sequenced material: naive CD4+ T cells from blood. For the CDR3, the DNA is TGTGCCAGCAGCCAAGCATCCGCGGGGGGGCACGAGACCCAGTACTTC. This translates into CASSQASAGGHETQYF.